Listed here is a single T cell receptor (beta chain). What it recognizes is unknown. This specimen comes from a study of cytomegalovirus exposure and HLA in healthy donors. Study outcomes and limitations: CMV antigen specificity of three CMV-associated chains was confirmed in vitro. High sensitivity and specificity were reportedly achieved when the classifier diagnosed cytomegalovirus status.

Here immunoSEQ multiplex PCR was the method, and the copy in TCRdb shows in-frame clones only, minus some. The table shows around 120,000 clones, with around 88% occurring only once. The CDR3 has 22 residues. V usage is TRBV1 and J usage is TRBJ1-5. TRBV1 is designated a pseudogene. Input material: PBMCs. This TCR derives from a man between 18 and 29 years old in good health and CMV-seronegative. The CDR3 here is CTSSQETQRKAEGSKSNQPQHF. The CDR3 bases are TGCACCAGCAGCCAAGAAACCCAAAGGAAGGCGGAGGGAAGCAAAAGCAATCAGCCCCAGCATTTT.